What follows are 9 T cell receptor beta chains derived from one specimen sequenced in a study of T cells expressing NK-cell markers. TCRdb reanalyzed the 5' RACE reads, giving one entry per CDR3 protein sequence and no DNA. The sample spans over 100,000 distinct CDR3 sequences; the ten largest clones claim less than 20%. Sequencing was carried out using blood T cells: a sorted CD56 or NKG2C T cell subset, CD4+ or CD8+ T cells, or bulk PBMC T cells (not recorded which). The receptors here all came from a woman aged 18-70 years in good health.

The J gene is TRBJ2-3, the V gene TRBV20-1; with no DNA, the TCRdb D assignment of TRBD1 cannot be verified. The CDR3 sequence is 15 residues long. Germline V CDR1 and CDR2: DFQATT, SNEGSKA (reference sequence). The CDR3 spells CSARGAEGVGDTQYF.

The chain joins TRBV7-6 to TRBJ2-1. This CDR3 spans 12 amino acids. The V gene's germline CDR1 is SGHVS and CDR2 FNYEAQ. CDR3 region: CASSQQDNEQFF.

The V gene is TRBV4-3, the J gene TRBJ2-1. This CDR3 is 13 amino acids long. The V gene's germline CDR1 is LGHNA and CDR2 YSLEER. The CDR3 protein is CASSQGTLNEQFF.

V and J are TRBV6-2 or TRBV6-3 and TRBJ2-7; TCRdb's assignment of TRBD2 cannot be checked, as there is no DNA. The CDR3 contains 14 residues. Germline assignment: CDR1 MNHEY and CDR2 SVGEGT. CDR3: CASSSGLALYEQYF.

The chain links TRBV20-1 to TRBJ2-1; as DNA is missing, the TRBD2 call by TCRdb cannot be tested. CDR1 is DFQATT, CDR2 SNEGSKA, per germline (reference sequence). CDR3 length equals 17 residues. This CDR3 is CSARDPTSGRNYNEQFF.

The rearrangement uses TRBV5-1 and TRBJ2-1. CDR1 SGHRS and CDR2 YFSETQ come from the germline V gene. The CDR3 consists of 14 residues. Here the CDR3 reads CASGLASSYNEQFF.

The chain has TRBV7-9 and TRBJ1-3; TCRdb designates TRBD1, a call that cannot be tested without DNA. The CDR3 runs 17 residues. Germline V gives CDR1 SEHNR, CDR2 FQNEAQ (reference sequence). CDR3 amino acids: CASSLGQRHPTGNTIYF.

The chain joins TRBV15 to TRBJ2-3. The CDR3 loop spans 15 amino acids. From germline, CDR1 is LNHNV and CDR2 YYDKDF (reference sequence). The CDR3 loop is CATSRLARRTDTQYF.

This chain's CDR3 is CASRRGLANEQFF. The rearrangement joins TRBV6-1 to TRBJ2-1; the D call of TRBD2 rests on TCRdb alone, since no DNA is present to check it. Germline assignment: CDR1 MNHNS and CDR2 SASEGT. The CDR3 is 13 residues long.